The source of this TCR beta chain is a study of human T cells and chemical hapten exposure. On this clonotype itself: What it binds is unknown. This may arise from a read error, as a much more abundant clone is one base away.

Unfractionated whole blood was the source from which total RNA was extracted. In the library, unique molecular identifiers were attached to individual cDNA molecules. MiXCR was run by TCRdb on the reads, yielding one entry per CDR3 protein. The profile shows 95,000 to 150,000 distinct CDR3 sequences, more than 8.5% of them singletons. General observations from the study: No change in TCRs above 1 in 1000 frequency was produced by DPC sensitization.

Germline V lookup: CDR1 WSHSY, CDR2 SAAADI. The CDR3 runs 13 residues. This TCR derives from a human donor in good health. Some clones in this sample may be carry-over from other donors' samples. The J gene is TRBJ2-1, the V gene TRBV10-2, with unresolved D. Sequenced sample: whole blood. The CDR3 spells CASGETASLEQFF. Here the CDR3 DNA reads TGCGCCAGCGGTGAGACCGCGTCTCTTGAGCAGTTCTTC.